These T cell receptor beta chains were read from a single sample in a study of blood T cell repertoires in COVID-19. Assay used: immunoSEQ multiplex PCR; TCRdb lists only in-frame clones, some missing. The sample comprises about 270,000 clones, roughly 85% of which are singletons, and approximately 9.1% rests with the top ten. The specimen sequenced was PBMCs or T cells enriched from blood (not recorded which). Receptors originate from a woman aged 50 to 60 with acute COVID-19. Each CDR3 is given with its conserved first and last residue. A D gene is named only where the DNA matches it firmly. Not every row has a clone size; where given, it reads once, few, many or a size class.

j_gene,abundance,d_gene,v_gene,CDR3nt,CDR3aa
TRBJ1-1,few,-,TRBV5-4,TGTGCCAGCAGCCCACCCGGGATCGGGATTACTGAAGCTTTCTTT,CASSPPGIGITEAFF
TRBJ1-2,-,TRBD1,TRBV19,TGTGCCAGTGGGGACAGATCCGACTCTAACTATGGCTACACCTTC,CASGDRSDSNYGYTF
TRBJ1-1,-,-,TRBV30,TGTGCCTGGAGTGTCGAGTACCGGACTGAAGCTTTCTTT,CAWSVEYRTEAFF
TRBJ1-5,-,-,TRBV7-2,TGTGCCAGCAGCTCCTCCCGAGGCAATCAGCCCCAGCATTTT,CASSSSRGNQPQHF
TRBJ1-2,-,-,TRBV6-2/TRBV6-3,TGTGCCAGCAGCCTTTACCGGGACACCGATCTTTATGGCTACACCTTC,CASSLYRDTDLYGYTF
TRBJ2-5,-,-,TRBV19,TGTGCCAGTGCTAGGGGGGGGTACCAAGAGACCCAGTACTTC,CASARGGYQETQYF
TRBJ1-4,-,-,TRBV9,TGTGCCAGCAGCGAGAGGCCAGTTAGTGAAAAACTGTTTTTT,CASSERPVSEKLFF
TRBJ1-1,-,TRBD1,TRBV12-3/TRBV12-4,TGTGCCAGCAAACCCGGGACAGGGTATGAAGCTTTCTTT,CASKPGTGYEAFF
TRBJ2-1,-,TRBD1,TRBV2,TGTGCCAGCCGTGGGGACAGGCGTTCAAACAATGAGCAGTTCTTC,CASRGDRRSNNEQFF
TRBJ2-2,-,TRBD2,TRBV6-2/TRBV6-3,TGTGCCAGCAGTTACCCTCTAGCGGGGGGGCGAGCCGGGGAGCTGTTTTTT,CASSYPLAGGRAGELFF
TRBJ2-6,-,TRBD1,TRBV19,TGTGCCAGCCATAGACAGGGCCCCGGCTCTGGGGCCAACGTCCTGACTTTC,CASHRQGPGSGANVLTF
TRBJ2-2,once,TRBD1,TRBV11-3,TGTGCCAGCACCGAGGGGACAGGGGGCATAACCGGGGAGCTGTTTTTT,CASTEGTGGITGELFF
TRBJ1-6,-,-,TRBV9,TGTGCCAGCAACCAGAGAGGGGGTTCACCCCTCCACTTT,CASNQRGGSPLHF